The 9 T cell receptor beta chains below were found in one sample sequenced in a study of cytomegalovirus exposure and HLA in healthy donors. PCR primers comprised 60 Vbeta and 13 Jbeta primers. The assay was immunoSEQ multiplex PCR, and TCRdb's table has in-frame clones only and misses some. The sample includes roughly 120,000 clones, around 76% of them seen just once. Sequenced sample: PBMCs. The receptors come from a man in his sixties in good health and CMV-seropositive.

In its sample, this clone was seen a few times. This chain uses TRBV15 with TRBJ1-1; possibly TRBD1 for D (6 bases). This CDR3 has 13 amino acids. Germline values: CDR1 LNHNV, CDR2 YYDKDF (reference sequence). V lost 0 bases and J lost 4, with 6 bases in between. CDR3 nucleotide sequence: TGTGCCACCAGCAGAGAGGACAGCACTGAAGCTTTCTTT. Encoded protein: CATSREDSTEAFF.

The gene calls are TRBV5-4 and TRBJ2-1; 8 nucleotides match TRBD2. The V and J ends lost 0 bases and 4 bases, in that order; junction bases with no gene match: 9. The CDR3 spans 17 residues. In germline, CDR1 is SGHNT, CDR2 YYREEE (reference sequence). The CDR3 region has the DNA TGTGCCAGCAGCTTGGGGGGGGGCGGGAGGAAATACAATGAGCAGTTCTTC. Translating it yields CASSLGGGGRKYNEQFF.

V gene TRBV5-1 combines with J gene TRBJ1-4; 8 nucleotides line up with TRBD1. The germline V gene encodes CDR1 SGHRS and CDR2 YFSETQ. CDR3 size: 16 residues. J was trimmed by 7 bases and V by 0 bases; bases with no gene match: 8. For the CDR3, the DNA is TGCGCCAGCAGCTTGGAGGCAGGGGGCGCGTCTGAAAAACTGTTTTTT. Residues: CASSLEAGGASEKLFF.

This clone came up a few times. This chain links TRBV7-9 with TRBJ1-1; the D is unclear. The length of the CDR3 is 14 residues. Trimming took 1 base from V and 5 from J, leaving 11 bases between them. The germline gives CDR1 SEHNR, CDR2 FQNEAQ (reference sequence). This chain's CDR3 is CASSLGLRRTEAFF. The DNA for the CDR3 is TGTGCCAGCAGCTTAGGACTCCGGAGGACTGAAGCTTTCTTT.

This chain links TRBV29-1 with TRBJ2-7, with D perhaps TRBD1 (6 bases). The CDR3 is made up of 12 amino acids. Trimming took 4 bases from V and 3 from J, leaving 10 bases between them. Looked up from germline, CDR1 is SQVTM and CDR2 is ANQGSEA. The CDR3 protein is CSVGQDNYEQYF. The CDR3 nucleotides read TGCAGCGTTGGACAGGATAACTACGAGCAGTACTTC.

CDR3 sequence reads: CAWTGVPGQGNYGYTF. The CDR3 DNA sequence: TGTGCCTGGACGGGGGTCCCGGGACAGGGGAACTATGGCTACACCTTC. The chain carries TRBV30 and TRBJ1-2; 10 nucleotides match TRBD1. Germline V gene lookup returns CDR1 GTSNPN and CDR2 SVGIG (reference sequence). Trimming removed 4 bases from V and 2 bases from J; junction bases left unmatched: 10. The length of the CDR3 is 16 residues.

This chain uses TRBV2 with TRBJ2-7, with a weak D call TRBD1 (6 bases). Per germline, CDR1 SNHLY and CDR2 FYNNEI. V lost 8 bases and J lost 3, with 17 bases in between. CDR3 size: 14 residues. The CDR3 DNA is TGTGCCAGCCATGAGGTTCGGGACAACTACGAGCAGTACTTC. Translation gives CASHEVRDNYEQYF.

The gene calls are TRBV29-1 and TRBJ2-2, with TRBD2 matching 8 bases. Trimming cost V 5 bases and J 7 bases; bases outside gene matches: 9. CDR1 SQVTM and CDR2 ANQGSEA come from the germline V gene. This CDR3 contains 14 residues. Written as DNA, the CDR3 is TGCAGCGTTAGGGCTAGCGGGTATATCGGGGAGCTGTTTTTT. Translation: CSVRASGYIGELFF.

The chain has TRBV11-3 and TRBJ2-7; TRBD1 agrees at 9 bases. Germline V gene sequence: CDR1 SGHNT, CDR2 YENEEA. This CDR3 has 15 residues. The J segment lost 1 base and the V segment lost 5 bases, leaving 6 bases of the junction unmatched. The CDR3, as DNA: TGTGCCAGCAGCCCCCCGGGACAGGGATCCTACGAGCAGTACTTC. It yields the protein CASSPPGQGSYEQYF. The full variable domain, its missing parts supplied by reference TRBV11-3 and TRBJ2-7, is EAGVVQSPRYKIIEKKQPVAFWCNPISGHNTLYWYLQNLGQGPELLIRYENEEAVDDSQLPKDRFSAERLKGVDSTLKIQPAELGDSAVYLCASSPPGQGSYEQYFGPGTRLTVT.